The present entry profiles one TCR beta chain with its context. Its specificity is not known. CD8+ and CD4+ T cells from blood underwent TCR beta sequencing, which was carried out in a high-throughput format. CDR3 length: 11 amino acids. Per the germline V gene, CDR1 is DFQATT and CDR2 is SNEGSKA (reference sequence). V lost 5 bases to trimming and J lost 2 bases, with 5 bases between them. The sample is drawn from a study of CD8 T cells in Susac syndrome. Study information: The Susac syndrome patients that were sequenced included over 5 with active disease and roughly eight in remission. The study, taken as a whole, reports: TCR sequencing and HLA analysis covered a relatively small number of individuals.

Random hexamers were used to reverse transcribe the RNA input (about 0.45 to 1 ug). Each CDR3 protein is one row after TCRdb ran MiXCR on the immunoSEQ multiplex PCR reads. Among about 150,000 distinct CDR3 sequences listed, 85% to 95% were seen once. The V and J genes are TRBV20-1 and TRBJ2-3; no clear D. The receptor comes from a human donor with Susac syndrome. Sequenced sample: CD4+ T cells from PBMCs. CDR3 sequence (DNA): TGCAGTGCTCACACCACAGATACGCAGTATTTT. Protein product: CSAHTTDTQYF.